Each of the 5 T cell receptor beta chains below was sequenced from the same sample in a study of blood T cell repertoires in COVID-19 (dated by TCRdb to the early 2020s). Library creation used the immunoSEQ multiplex PCR assay. TCRdb re-hosts the immuneACCESS table, in-frame sequences only. Its copies lack some clones; in the studies checked, an unresolved V gene accounts for under half of them, and the cause for the rest is not known. The sample table shows about 250,000 clones, and roughly 88% are seen once. 2% to 2.5% of the sample rests with the top ten. Sequencing was done on a sample of peripheral blood. These receptors came from a woman aged 40 to 50 who had recovered from COVID-19.

Regarding this clone: Other nucleotide sequences from this sample produce the same CDR3. This rearrangement joins TRBV7-8 to TRBJ1-5; 7 bases align to TRBD1. This CDR3 is 15 amino acids long. Germline loops: CDR1 SGHVS, CDR2 FQNEAQ. Trimming cost V 1 base and J 3 bases; bases outside gene matches: 3. The CDR3 region has the DNA TGTGCCAGCAGCTTAGGGACAGGCTTCAATCAGCCCCAGCATTTT. This translates into CASSLGTGFNQPQHF.

This CDR3 is CASSVGTPYRGTDTQYF. The CDR3 coding sequence is TGTGCCAGCAGCGTAGGCACTCCCTATCGGGGAACAGATACGCAGTATTTT. The chain couples TRBV9 to TRBJ2-3, with D perhaps matching TRBD2 (5 bases). The CDR3 extends over 17 amino acids. V lost 0 bases to trimming and J lost 3 bases, with 17 bases between them. The germline V gene encodes CDR1 SGDLS and CDR2 YYNGEE. Supplemented by reference TRBV9 and TRBJ2-3, the full variable domain reads DSGVTQTPKHLITATGQRVTLRCSPRSGDLSVYWYQQSLDQGLQFLIQYYNGEERAKGNILERFSAQQFPDLHSELNLSSLELGDSALYFCASSVGTPYRGTDTQYFGPGTRLTVL.

The CDR3 reads CASSDAGVEQYF. The CDR3 coding sequence is TGTGCCAGCAGTGATGCCGGGGTCGAGCAGTACTTC. The chain links TRBV6-1 to TRBJ2-7; tentative D call: TRBD2 (5 bases). This CDR3 is built from 12 residues. Trimming removed 3 bases from V and 6 bases from J, with 9 bases in between. Germline CDR1 reads MNHNS; CDR2 reads SASEGT.

This clone was counted between two and nine times. The chain couples TRBV5-1 to TRBJ1-2; 10 nucleotides match TRBD1. The germline V gene encodes CDR1 SGHRS and CDR2 YFSETQ. Trimming removed 4 bases from V and 4 bases from J; junction bases left unmatched: 7. The CDR3 spans 15 residues. The CDR3 coding sequence is TGCGCCAGCAGCAGAGGGACAGGGGTTAGCTATGGCTACACCTTC. This translates into CASSRGTGVSYGYTF.

The chain uses TRBV2 and TRBJ2-7, with D maybe TRBD2 (5 bases). The CDR3 sequence is 13 residues long. V lost 7 bases to trimming and J lost 3 bases, with 13 bases between them. CDR1 and CDR2 (germline): SNHLY, FYNNEI. The CDR3 nucleotides are TGTGCCAGCATATGGACTTCGCGCTACGAGCAGTACTTC. This gives the protein CASIWTSRYEQYF.